These 32 T cell receptor beta chains share one sample of origin, sequenced in a study of blood T cells in healthy people across ages. Next came a second PCR, run for about 7 to 12 cycles, which used a sample-barcoded 5' primer along with a J-beta primer mix. From the 5' RACE reads, TCRdb called clonotypes with MiXCR, one entry per CDR3 protein. Of 600,000 or so distinct CDR3 sequences in the sample, about 21% are singletons; the top ten hold about 3.6%. Sequences were obtained from blood. Source of these receptors: a man in his sixties or seventies in good health.

This clonotype was seen a handful of times. This sequence joins TRBV15 and TRBJ2-5; 12 bases agree with TRBD2. The better agreement between TRBJ2-1 and the DNA end casts doubt on the J call. This CDR3 has 15 residues. CDR1 is LNHNV and CDR2 is YYDKDF in the germline V gene (reference sequence). The DNA of the CDR3 is TGTGCCACCAGCAGAGAAGCTAGCGGGAGGGACGAGCAGTTCTTC. Its translation is CATSREASGRDEQFF.

The chain combines TRBV11-2 with TRBJ2-6; D remains unclear. V lost 11 bases and J 0 bases, leaving 11 bases between the germline ends. This CDR3 contains 14 residues. Germline-derived CDR1 and CDR2 are SGHAT and FQNNGV. The CDR3 coding sequence is TGTGCCGTAGAATGGGACTCTGGGGCCAACGTCCTGACTTTC. Translated, it gives CAVEWDSGANVLTF.

The chain is built from TRBV6-2 or TRBV6-3 and TRBJ2-4, with 10 nucleotides matching TRBD1. Germline loops: CDR1 MNHEY, CDR2 SVGEGT. V lost 2 bases, J lost 10 bases, and 2 bases stayed unmatched. The CDR3 covers 13 residues. CDR3: CASSYGTGAIQYF. The CDR3, as DNA: TGTGCCAGCAGTTACGGGACAGGGGCTATTCAGTACTTC.

The V gene is TRBV2, the J gene TRBJ2-3; perhaps D is TRBD1 or TRBD2 (5 bases each). Trimming left V 6 bases short and J 4 bases short, with 11 bases between. CDR1 is SNHLY, CDR2 FYNNEI, per germline. The CDR3 loop spans 13 amino acids. In DNA form, the CDR3 reads TGTGCCAGCAGCTTGGGACGGTCAGATACGCAGTATTTT. It yields the protein CASSLGRSDTQYF.

The V gene is TRBV7-3, the J gene TRBJ2-2, with D possibly called TRBD1 or TRBD2 (5 bases each). Per germline, CDR1 SGHTA and CDR2 FQGTGA. V gave up 0 bases and J gave up 3 bases, with 14 bases separating them. This CDR3 has 17 amino acids. The CDR3 nucleotides read TGTGCCAGCAGCTTAACGCCGTCAGGGAGCCACACCGGGGAGCTGTTTTTT. Translated, it gives CASSLTPSGSHTGELFF.

This clonotype was found a few times. The rearrangement uses TRBV20-1 and TRBJ2-3; no clear D gene. Germline CDR1 reads DFQATT; CDR2 reads SNEGSKA (reference sequence). CDR3 length: 10 amino acids. Trimming took 8 bases from V and 2 from J, leaving 5 bases between them. CDR3 bases: TGCAGTCCGTCCACAGATACGCAGTATTTT. This translates into CSPSTDTQYF.

This sequence joins TRBV27 and TRBJ1-6, with a tentative D call TRBD1 (5 bases). V lost 3 bases and J lost 12, with 21 bases in between. The V gene's germline CDR1 is MNHEY and CDR2 SMNVEV (reference sequence). The CDR3 covers 16 residues. CDR3 coding DNA: TGTGCCAGCAGTTTGGGGCAGGGCCTCTTAGACCGACCCCTCCACTTT. This sequence encodes CASSLGQGLLDRPLHF.

This clonotype turned up a few times. The DNA of the CDR3 is TGTGCCAGCAGCTTAGGGCCCGGGGGCCACGAGCAGTACTTC. This gives the protein CASSLGPGGHEQYF. V is TRBV7-9 and J is TRBJ2-7; D may be TRBD1 or TRBD2 (6 bases each). Trimming shortened V by 1 base and J by 5 bases, and 12 bases separated the two germline ends. Germline values: CDR1 SEHNR, CDR2 FQNEAQ (reference sequence). CDR3 size: 14 residues.

The chain is built from TRBV29-1 and TRBJ2-6; D unclear. In germline, CDR1 is SQVTM, CDR2 ANQGSEA. Trimming took off 7 bases at V and 0 bases at J, with 7 bases between the two ends. CDR3 length: 13 residues. DNA of the CDR3: TGCAGCGCCCGGCCCTCTGGGGCCAACGTCCTGACTTTC. Amino acid sequence: CSARPSGANVLTF.

In this sample, this clonotype turned up a few times. The J gene is TRBJ2-1, the V gene TRBV6-5, with 9 bases fitting TRBD1. CDR1 is MNHEY, CDR2 SVGAGI, per germline. Losses at the gene ends were 0 bases for V and 5 bases for J; bases not matched to a gene: 2. This CDR3 region has 15 residues. CDR3 residues: CASSYSGDRDNEQFF. Here the CDR3 DNA reads TGTGCCAGCAGTTACTCCGGGGACAGGGACAATGAGCAGTTCTTC.

The chain joins TRBV10-3 to TRBJ2-1; TRBD2 aligns across 8 bases. The junction had 8 bases not matched to a gene; V was cut back by 10 bases and J by 3 bases. Germline V gives CDR1 ENHRY, CDR2 SYGVKD. The CDR3 has 14 amino acids. CDR3 sequence reads: CATETSADYNEQFF. In DNA, the CDR3 is TGTGCCACGGAGACTAGCGCGGACTACAATGAGCAGTTCTTC.

This clonotype came up a few times. The chain links TRBV24-1 to TRBJ2-7; TRBD1 aligns across 10 bases. The CDR3 is 13 amino acids. Trimming cost V 7 bases and J 5 bases; bases outside gene matches: 4. Germline V gene data show CDR1 as KGHDR and CDR2 as SFDVKD. In DNA, the CDR3 is TGTGCCACCAGGGACAGGGGGTTTCACGAGCAGTACTTC. Translating gives CATRDRGFHEQYF.

This clonotype was detected only a few times. The chain combines TRBV19 with TRBJ2-2; D might be TRBD1 (5 bases). Germline CDR1 LNHDA, CDR2 SQIVND (reference sequence). The CDR3 is 15 residues long. V dropped 3 bases and J dropped 6 bases, with 14 bases sitting between them. CDR3 sequence: CASSMGRPSPGELFF. CDR3 DNA sequence: TGTGCCAGTAGTATGGGGCGACCGAGCCCCGGGGAGCTGTTTTTT.

The V gene is TRBV27, the J gene TRBJ2-3, with 11 bases matching TRBD1. CDR1 is MNHEY and CDR2 is SMNVEV in the germline V gene (reference sequence). CDR3 length equals 17 residues. V lost 5 bases to trimming and J lost 4 bases; unmatched junction nucleotides: 11. The CDR3 reads CASSPLESGQGADTQYF. For the CDR3, the DNA is TGTGCCAGCAGTCCCCTCGAATCGGGACAGGGGGCAGATACGCAGTATTTT.

The rearrangement links TRBV12-3 or TRBV12-4 to TRBJ2-1; tentatively, D is TRBD1 (6 bases). The CDR3 loop spans 15 amino acids. The V gene lost 4 bases and the J gene lost 9 bases, with 19 bases spanning the gap. The CDR3 region has the DNA TGTGCCAGCAGTTCTGGACAGTTACGGGATGGTGAGCAGTTCTTC. This sequence encodes CASSSGQLRDGEQFF.

A few counts support this clonotype. The V call is TRBV7-8, the J call TRBJ2-1; D may be TRBD1 (6 bases). The CDR3 totals 15 residues. V was shortened by 5 bases and J by 0 bases, with 11 bases between the two germline ends. From germline, CDR1 is SGHVS and CDR2 FQNEAQ. The DNA of the CDR3 is TGTGCCAGCAGCAGGACAGAATTCTCCTACAATGAGCAGTTCTTC. Translating gives CASSRTEFSYNEQFF.

J is TRBJ2-4 and V is TRBV27; D is tentatively TRBD1 or TRBD2 (5 bases each). The CDR3 spans 13 residues. V was shortened by 4 bases and J by 7 bases, with 11 bases between the two germline ends. Germline assignment: CDR1 MNHEY and CDR2 SMNVEV (reference sequence). CDR3 coding DNA: TGTGCCAGCAGTTCGAGGGGTATGAACATTCAGTACTTC. Translated, it gives CASSSRGMNIQYF.

Concerning this clonotype itself: Its ends do not fully match the called genes, so a read error is possible. Here the CDR3 DNA reads TGCGCCAACAGCTTTAATGGCGGGGAGCTGTTTTTT. It yields the protein CANSFNGGELFF. The rearrangement joins TRBV5-1 to TRBJ2-2; D call uncertain. This CDR3 is built from 12 residues. Germline CDR1 SGHRS, CDR2 YFSETQ. Together with reference TRBV5-1 and TRBJ2-2, the CDR3 gives the full variable domain: KAGVTQTPRYLIKTRGQQVTLSCSPISGHRSVSWYQQTPGQGLQFLFEYFSETQRNKGNFPGRFSGRQFSNSRSEMNVSTLELGDSALYLCANSFNGGELFFGEGSRLTVL.

This clonotype was counted only a few times. V usage is TRBV20-1 and J usage is TRBJ1-5, with a weak D call TRBD1 (5 bases). Germline V lookup: CDR1 DFQATT, CDR2 SNEGSKA (reference sequence). The length of the CDR3 is 14 residues. Trimming pared 6 bases from V and 2 bases from J, leaving 14 bases between. The CDR3 reads CSAIQSRGNQPQHF. The DNA of the CDR3 is TGCAGTGCAATACAAAGCAGGGGCAATCAGCCCCAGCATTTT.

The chain combines TRBV5-1 with TRBJ2-1; 10 nucleotides line up with TRBD2. CDR3 length: 17 amino acids. V lost 0 bases to trimming and J lost 6 bases; unmatched junction nucleotides: 9. Germline loops: CDR1 SGHRS, CDR2 YFSETQ. For the CDR3, the DNA is TGCGCCAGCAGCTTGGCCCTAGCGGGAGTAGTCAGCAATGAGCAGTTCTTC. Amino acids: CASSLALAGVVSNEQFF.

This CDR3 reads CASSNYNEQYF. The CDR3 DNA is TGTGCCAGCAGCAATTACAATGAGCAGTACTTC. This chain uses TRBV27 with TRBJ2-7, with unresolved D. This CDR3 spans 11 amino acids. Germline CDR1 reads MNHEY; CDR2 reads SMNVEV (reference sequence). The V and J ends lost 6 bases and 7 bases respectively, with 10 bases between them.

In its sample, this clonotype was seen many times. The chain is built from TRBV29-1 and TRBJ2-3; D unresolved. Germline assignment: CDR1 SQVTM and CDR2 ANQGSEA. This CDR3 has 17 amino acids. Between the trimmed V and J ends, which lost 3 bases and 0 bases, there was a span of 19 bases. CDR3 protein: CSVEWLGVLSSTDTQYF. CDR3 nucleotide sequence: TGCAGCGTTGAGTGGCTCGGCGTCCTCTCTAGCACAGATACGCAGTATTTT.

A single count supports this clonotype. The chain links TRBV10-3 to TRBJ1-1; the D gene is possibly TRBD1 (5 bases). Germline V gene sequence: CDR1 ENHRY, CDR2 SYGVKD. This CDR3 has 13 amino acids. Trimming stripped 7 bases from V and 6 bases from J, with 15 bases between. CDR3 residues: CAIMAGIFAEAFF. The CDR3 region has the DNA TGTGCCATCATGGCAGGGATTTTCGCTGAAGCTTTCTTT.

In this sample, this clonotype turned up many times. The V gene is TRBV6-2 or TRBV6-3, the J gene TRBJ2-7; D call uncertain. Trimming stripped 0 bases from V and 3 bases from J, with 6 bases between. The germline V gene encodes CDR1 MNHEY and CDR2 SVGEGT. The CDR3 is 13 residues long. CDR3 in DNA: TGTGCCAGCAGTTACTCGGGCAGCTACGAGCAGTACTTC. Translating gives CASSYSGSYEQYF.

This sequence joins TRBV28 and TRBJ1-1; D may be TRBD1 (6 bases). V was trimmed by 8 bases and J by 5 bases, leaving 15 bases between them. There are 13 residues in the CDR3. Germline values: CDR1 MDHEN, CDR2 SYDVKM. The CDR3 nucleotides read TGTGCCAGCCACGTACAGGGATCGACTGAAGCTTTCTTT. Amino acid sequence: CASHVQGSTEAFF.

This clonotype has more than one count but fewer than ten. V usage is TRBV20-1 and J usage is TRBJ2-5; D gene ambiguous. The end of the DNA is better explained by TRBJ2-1, so the J call may be wrong. Per the germline V gene, CDR1 is DFQATT and CDR2 is SNEGSKA (reference sequence). The length of the CDR3 is 12 residues. This CDR3 is CSARVKVSEQFF. The CDR3 coding sequence is TGCAGTGCTAGGGTTAAGGTTTCGGAGCAGTTCTTC.

The chain employs TRBV12-5 and TRBJ2-1; TRBD2 is a possible D gene (6 bases). The CDR3 totals 15 residues. The germline V gene has CDR1 LGHNT and CDR2 FRNRAP. The V and J ends lost 10 bases and 3 bases respectively, with 19 bases between them. This CDR3 reads CAILGTPLNYNEQFF. CDR3 nucleotides: TGTGCTATCCTTGGGACTCCTCTGAACTACAATGAGCAGTTCTTC. The complete variable domain, with remaining parts taken from reference TRBV12-5 and TRBJ2-1, reads DARVTQTPRHKVTEMGQEVTMRCQPILGHNTVFWYRQTMMQGLELLAYFRNRAPLDDSGMPKDRFSAEMPDATLATLKIQPSEPRDSAVYFCAILGTPLNYNEQFFGPGTRLTVL.

Only a few counts were recorded for this clonotype. This chain uses TRBV29-1 with TRBJ1-1; no clear D. Germline V lookup: CDR1 SQVTM, CDR2 ANQGSEA. The CDR3 contains 12 residues. Trimming left V 5 bases short and J 2 bases short, with 9 bases between. This chain's CDR3 is CSVNGGNTEAFF. The CDR3, as DNA: TGCAGCGTTAACGGCGGAAACACTGAAGCTTTCTTT.

The V gene is TRBV28, the J gene TRBJ1-4; D gene uncertain. Trimming took off 4 bases at V and 8 bases at J, with 11 bases between the two ends. Germline-derived CDR1 and CDR2 are MDHEN and SYDVKM. The CDR3 is made up of 13 amino acids. The CDR3: CASSWTAPEKLFF. The CDR3 DNA reads TGTGCCAGCAGTTGGACTGCCCCCGAAAAACTGTTTTTT. Full variable domain (remainder filled in from reference TRBV28 and TRBJ1-4): DVKVTQSSRYLVKRTGEKVFLECVQDMDHENMFWYRQDPGLGLRLIYFSYDVKMKEKGDIPEGYSVSREKKERFSLILESASTNQTSMYLCASSWTAPEKLFFGSGTQLSVL.

In DNA form, the CDR3 reads TGCGCCAGCAGCTCACTGGGACAGGCGGGCACTGAAGCTTTCTTT. Its translation: CASSSLGQAGTEAFF. The chain links TRBV5-1 to TRBJ1-1; 8 positions match TRBD1. The CDR3 loop spans 15 amino acids. The V gene's germline CDR1 is SGHRS and CDR2 YFSETQ. With V trimmed by 3 bases and J by 4 bases, 8 bases remained unmatched. The whole variable domain, filled in from reference TRBV5-1 and TRBJ1-1, reads KAGVTQTPRYLIKTRGQQVTLSCSPISGHRSVSWYQQTPGQGLQFLFEYFSETQRNKGNFPGRFSGRQFSNSRSEMNVSTLELGDSALYLCASSSLGQAGTEAFFGQGTRLTVV.

This clonotype was observed a few times. The chain carries TRBV5-1 and TRBJ2-5; D is ambiguous. The J call may be incorrect, as the DNA end agrees better with TRBJ2-7. The CDR3 length is 14 residues. Germline lookup yields CDR1 SGHRS and CDR2 YFSETQ. In nucleotides, the CDR3 is TGCGCCAGCAGCTTTAGTTACGGTACCTACGAGCAGTACTTC. Residues: CASSFSYGTYEQYF.

This chain connects TRBV12-3 or TRBV12-4 to TRBJ1-2, with 7 bases lining up with TRBD1. Germline trimming cut 5 bases from V and 4 bases from J; bases unmatched to any gene: 7. CDR3 size: 14 residues. The CDR3 DNA reads TGTGCCAGCAGTCAACAGGGGATACTCTATGGCTACACCTTC. Protein sequence: CASSQQGILYGYTF.